Presented here are 23 T cell receptor beta chains from one specimen sequenced in a study of immune characterization of retroperitoneal liposarcoma. One entry per CDR3 protein results from TCRdb running MiXCR on the PCR reads. This sample has around 20,000 distinct CDR3 sequences, with 35% to 40% found just once. Sequencing was carried out using blood. These receptors all stem from a male donor with retroperitoneal liposarcoma.

The DNA for the CDR3 is TGTGCCAGCAGACAACATACCGGGACTAGCGGGAGGGCCAGAAAAACCGGGGAGCTGTTTTTT. Its protein product is CASRQHTGTSGRARKTGELFF. V gene TRBV6-1 combines with J gene TRBJ2-2; 16 bases are shared with TRBD2. Germline CDR1 reads MNHNS; CDR2 reads SASEGT. V was clipped by 6 bases and J by 5 bases; unmatched bases: 18. CDR3 length: 21 residues.

CDR3: CASSLFGGELFF. CDR3 in DNA: TGTGCCAGCAGTTTATTTGGCGGGGAGCTGTTTTTT. The V and J genes are TRBV12-3 or TRBV12-4 and TRBJ2-2; D unclear. The length of the CDR3 is 12 residues. V gave up 2 bases and J gave up 7 bases, with 5 bases separating them.

This clonotype appeared once. The chain joins TRBV6-2 or TRBV6-3 to TRBJ2-1; D not resolved. The CDR3 covers 16 residues. Germline V gene data show CDR1 as MNHEY and CDR2 as SVGEGT. V lost 5 bases and J 3 bases, leaving 17 bases between the germline ends. CDR3 DNA sequence: TGTGCCAGCAGTGAACTGAGCAGTACCCACTACAATGAGCAGTTCTTC. This encodes CASSELSSTHYNEQFF.

This rearrangement joins TRBV12-3 or TRBV12-4 to TRBJ2-1; TRBD2 might be the D (6 bases). The CDR3 totals 14 residues. Trimming left V 7 bases short and J 5 bases short, with 15 bases between. DNA for the CDR3: TGTGCCAGCACCCGGGACTCGGCGAACAATGAGCAGTTCTTC. It codes for CASTRDSANNEQFF.

The chain carries TRBV5-6 and TRBJ2-1; TRBD2 aligns across 11 bases. The V gene's germline CDR1 is SGHDT and CDR2 YYEEEE. The CDR3 runs 15 residues. With V trimmed by 1 base and J by 6 bases, 3 bases remained unmatched. The CDR3 DNA reads as TGTGCCAGCAGCTTGAGACTAGCGGGGCGCAATGAGCAGTTCTTC. It encodes CASSLRLAGRNEQFF. Drawing the rest from reference TRBV5-6 and TRBJ2-1, the complete variable domain is DAGVTQSPTHLIKTRGQQVTLRCSPKSGHDTVSWYQQALGQGPQFIFQYYEEEERQRGNFPDRFSGHQFPNYSSELNVNALLLGDSALYLCASSLRLAGRNEQFFGPGTRLTVL.

This sequence joins TRBV27 and TRBJ1-1; 8 nucleotides match TRBD1. Losses at the gene ends were 7 bases for V and 5 bases for J; bases not matched to a gene: 9. Germline values: CDR1 MNHEY, CDR2 SMNVEV (reference sequence). The length of the CDR3 is 14 residues. The chain's CDR3 is CASNAGGIGTEAFF. In nucleotides, the CDR3 is TGTGCCAGCAACGCAGGGGGCATAGGGACTGAAGCTTTCTTT.

This chain joins TRBV12-3 or TRBV12-4 and TRBJ2-4; D remains unclear. The CDR3 extends over 14 amino acids. V was cut by 7 bases and J by 13 bases, with 23 bases left in between. The CDR3 region has the DNA TGTGCCAGCACCGAGGCCAGCGTTCAAGCGCCGCAGTACTTC. It is translated as CASTEASVQAPQYF.

This clonotype was seen a few times. The chain has TRBV11-2 and TRBJ2-1; 7 bases map to TRBD1. V lost 3 bases to trimming and J lost 11 bases; unmatched junction nucleotides: 13. The CDR3 is made up of 15 amino acids. Germline lookup yields CDR1 SGHAT and CDR2 FQNNGV. The CDR3 protein is CASSFGTGVLEKQFF. Here the CDR3 DNA reads TGTGCCAGCAGCTTTGGCACAGGGGTGTTGGAAAAGCAGTTCTTC.

As to this clonotype: A clone one base away is much larger, so this may be a read error. The V gene is TRBV12-5, the J gene TRBJ2-5; 9 bases align to TRBD1. The ends lost 6 bases at V and 4 bases at J; junction bases unmatched: 12. Germline loops: CDR1 LGHNT, CDR2 FRNRAP. The CDR3 runs 16 residues. In nucleotides, the CDR3 is TGTGCTAGTGGGCCCGGGACAGGGACAAGCAGAGAGACCCAGTACTTC. Protein product: CASGPGTGTSRETQYF.

This chain uses TRBV5-8 with TRBJ2-3; TRBD2 is a possible D gene (5 bases). Per germline, CDR1 SGHTS and CDR2 YDEGEE. V lost 0 bases and J lost 6, with 11 bases in between. This CDR3 region has 14 residues. The CDR3 loop is CASSLGAPGDTQYF. The CDR3 DNA reads TGTGCCAGCAGCTTGGGGGCCCCGGGGGATACGCAGTATTTT.

By frequency in the sample, this clonotype is medium-sized. CDR3 coding DNA: TGTGCCAGCAGTACGAACAGCTTTGAAAAACTGTTTTTT. Translating gives CASSTNSFEKLFF. The rearrangement uses TRBV6-1 and TRBJ1-4; no clear D gene. The germline V gene encodes CDR1 MNHNS and CDR2 SASEGT. Trimming took 5 bases from V and 7 from J, leaving 11 bases between them. The CDR3 is 13 amino acids.

The genes are TRBV19 and TRBJ1-2, with a weak D call TRBD1 (6 bases). CDR3 length: 14 residues. Germline CDR1 LNHDA, CDR2 SQIVND (reference sequence). The V end lost 3 bases, the J end lost 6 bases, and 14 bases lay between the germline ends. CDR3 residues: CASSMAQDRNGYTF. CDR3 nucleotides: TGTGCCAGTAGTATGGCCCAGGACAGAAATGGCTACACCTTC.

This clonotype was detected only a few times. The CDR3, as DNA: TGCGCCAGCAGTGAGTCAGTACCCCTCGGCTACAATGAGCAGTACTTC. Its protein is CASSESVPLGYNEQYF. The chain carries TRBV10-1 and TRBJ2-4; no definite D call. CDR1 is WNHNN and CDR2 is SYGVQD in the germline V gene (reference sequence). The CDR3 contains 16 residues. Trimming took 0 bases from V and 13 from J, leaving 22 bases between them.

This clonotype was recorded many times. The chain joins TRBV7-3 to TRBJ2-3; the D is unclear. V was trimmed by 0 bases and J by 6 bases, leaving 13 bases between them. Per germline, CDR1 SGHTA and CDR2 FQGTGA. CDR3 length: 15 residues. CDR3 protein: CASSLTVAISDTQYF. In DNA, the CDR3 is TGTGCCAGCAGCTTAACGGTAGCCATCTCGGATACGCAGTATTTT.

V is TRBV6-1 and J is TRBJ2-3; perhaps TRBD1 as D (5 bases). Trimming removed 4 bases at V and 2 bases at J, with 10 bases between. Germline V gives CDR1 MNHNS, CDR2 SASEGT. CDR3 size: 14 residues. The CDR3 DNA follows: TGTGCCAGCAGTGCTGACAGCTTCACAGATACGCAGTATTTT. Its translation is CASSADSFTDTQYF.

This clonotype occurred a few times. The rearrangement joins TRBV7-6 to TRBJ2-7; possible D gene TRBD1, 5 bases. The CDR3 has 15 residues. The germline CDR1 and CDR2 sequences are SGHVS and FNYEAQ. Trimming cost V 5 bases and J 3 bases, with 17 bases left between them. Here the CDR3 reads CASSPSRSRVYEQYF. The DNA of the CDR3 is TGTGCCAGCAGCCCGTCTCGGAGCAGGGTCTACGAGCAGTACTTC.

Regarding this clonotype: A read error is possible here, since a much larger clone lies one base away. The gene calls are TRBV27 and TRBJ2-7, with TRBD1 as a possible D gene (6 bases). Looked up from germline, CDR1 is MNHEY and CDR2 is SMNVEV (reference sequence). The CDR3 totals 15 residues. V lost 1 base and J 6 bases, leaving 16 bases between the germline ends. This chain's CDR3 is CASSLWGQDLSEQYF. Here the CDR3 DNA reads TGTGCCAGCAGTTTATGGGGGCAGGACCTCTCCGAGCAGTACTTC.

In regard to this clonotype: This clone may be a read error of a much larger clone one base away. V and J are TRBV12-3 or TRBV12-4 and TRBJ2-7; D may be TRBD2 (6 bases). CDR3 length: 11 amino acids. V was pared by 2 bases and J by 9 bases, with 8 bases between. The CDR3 loop is CASSLPGGQYF. As DNA, the CDR3 is TGTGCCAGCAGTTTACCCGGGGGGCAGTACTTC.

The chain combines TRBV7-4 with TRBJ2-5; no clear D gene. The tail of the sequence fits TRBJ2-7 better, so the J call may be wrong. Germline CDR1 is SGHVT and CDR2 is SQSDAQ. The CDR3 has 15 amino acids. The CDR3 DNA reads TGTGCCAGTAATATTGGTAGTGTAACCCGAGGCGAGCAGTACTTC. Its protein product is CASNIGSVTRGEQYF.

The V gene is TRBV24-1, the J gene TRBJ2-5; D gene ambiguous. V dropped 5 bases and J dropped 5 bases, with 5 bases sitting between them. CDR1 and CDR2 from the germline V gene are KGHDR and SFDVKD. There are 11 residues in the CDR3. The CDR3 DNA follows: TGTGCCACCAGTGTGGGGGAGACCCAGTACTTC. It specifies CATSVGETQYF.

In this sample, this clonotype turned up a few times. V gene TRBV6-1 combines with J gene TRBJ2-1; 12 positions match TRBD2. The CDR3 totals 16 residues. V dropped 6 bases and J dropped 13; count of bases not matched to a gene: 16. Germline loops: CDR1 MNHNS, CDR2 SASEGT. The CDR3: CASSSGLAGFQETQFF. The CDR3 DNA is TGTGCCAGCAGCTCCGGACTAGCGGGGTTCCAAGAGACCCAGTTCTTC.

In its sample, this clonotype is medium-sized. The chain employs TRBV11-3 and TRBJ2-1; D unresolved. The end of the DNA fits TRBJ2-7 better, so the J call may be wrong. CDR3 length equals 13 residues. CDR1 and CDR2 from the germline V gene are SGHNT and YENEEA. CDR3: CASSLTVAYEQYF. CDR3 DNA: TGTGCCAGCAGCTTAACAGTGGCCTACGAGCAGTACTTC.

Points on this clonotype: This may arise from a read error, as a much more abundant clone is one base away. This chain joins TRBV6-1 and TRBJ2-1, with a weak D call TRBD2 (5 bases). Germline CDR1 is MNHNS and CDR2 is SASEGT. The CDR3 is 13 amino acids. Here the CDR3 DNA reads TGTGCCAGCACTCTGAACGGGGTGGTAGGGCGATACTTC. Translating it yields CASTLNGVVGRYF.